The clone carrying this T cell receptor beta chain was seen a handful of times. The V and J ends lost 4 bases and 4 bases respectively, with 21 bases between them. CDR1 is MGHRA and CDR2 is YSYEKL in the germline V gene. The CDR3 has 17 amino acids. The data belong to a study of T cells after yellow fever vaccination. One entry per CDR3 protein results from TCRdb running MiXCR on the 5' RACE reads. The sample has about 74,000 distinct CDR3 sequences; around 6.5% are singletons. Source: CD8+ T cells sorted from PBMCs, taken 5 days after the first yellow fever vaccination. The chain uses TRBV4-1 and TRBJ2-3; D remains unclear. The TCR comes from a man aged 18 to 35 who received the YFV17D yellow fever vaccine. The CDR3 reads CASSPAQDLLRSDTQYF. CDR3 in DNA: TGCGCCAGCAGCCCAGCGCAGGACCTTCTCCGCTCAGATACGCAGTATTTT.